The rows below give T cell receptor beta chains drawn from one sample of a study of blood T cell repertoires in COVID-19. Clones were sequenced by immunoSEQ multiplex PCR, and TCRdb holds only the in-frame ones, with some missing. The sample contains 100,000 to 150,000 clones, about 74% of which appear only once. Sequenced material: peripheral blood. The receptors come from an elderly man with COVID-19, enrolled during active disease. CDR3s include the opening cysteine and the closing phenylalanine or tryptophan. The order of the fields is J gene, V gene, D gene, clone size, CDR3 protein, CDR3 DNA. D genes are given only for firm matches. The size of a clone is reported for some rows only, either as once, few or many, or as a class for expanded clones.

TRBJ2-2,TRBV10-3,-,-,CATGWIANTGELFF,TGTGCCACGGGATGGATCGCGAACACCGGGGAGCTGTTTTTT
TRBJ1-3,TRBV7-9,-,-,CASSGQGFVLETAGNTIYF,TGTGCCAGCAGCGGTCAGGGGTTTGTCCTTGAAACGGCTGGAAACACCATATATTTT
TRBJ2-7,TRBV13,-,-,CASSLGRGSYEQYF,TGTGCCAGCAGCTTAGGACGGGGATCCTACGAGCAGTACTTC
TRBJ1-1,TRBV19,TRBD1,-,CASSMPGTGAEAFF,TGTGCCAGTAGTATGCCCGGGACAGGGGCTGAAGCTTTCTTT
TRBJ1-2,TRBV28,-,-,CASSLLRPRFYGYTF,TGTGCCAGCAGTTTACTGCGGCCCCGATTCTATGGCTACACCTTC
TRBJ2-6,TRBV2,-,-,CASSGLSSGANVLTF,TGTGCCAGCAGTGGCCTTAGCTCTGGGGCCAACGTCCTGACTTTC
TRBJ1-5,TRBV20-1,-,-,CSASGADLQFNRPQHF,TGCAGTGCTAGTGGGGCCGACCTACAATTTAATCGGCCCCAGCATTTT
TRBJ2-5,TRBV9,TRBD1,-,CASSVEGRGQLGTQYF,TGTGCCAGCAGCGTAGAGGGCAGGGGGCAGTTAGGGACCCAGTACTTC
TRBJ2-7,TRBV27,-,-,CASGSGYEQYF,TGTGCCAGCGGGAGTGGCTACGAGCAGTACTTC
TRBJ1-1,TRBV5-1,TRBD1,-,CASSVGTVTEAFF,TGCGCCAGCAGCGTTGGGACAGTAACTGAAGCTTTCTTT
TRBJ1-6,TRBV2,-,-,CASSDFFSYNSPLHF,TGTGCCAGCAGTGACTTTTTCTCCTATAATTCACCCCTCCACTTT
TRBJ1-6,TRBV12-3/TRBV12-4,-,-,CASSSQGSSPLHF,TGTGCCAGCAGCTCACAGGGTTCGTCACCCCTCCACTTT
TRBJ2-7,TRBV5-4,TRBD2,-,CASSPWTSGTYEQYF,TGTGCCAGCAGCCCCTGGACTAGCGGGACCTACGAGCAGTACTTC
TRBJ1-5,TRBV10-3,TRBD1,-,CAIRPGQGRHQPQHF,TGTGCCATCAGGCCGGGACAGGGGCGACATCAGCCCCAGCATTTT
TRBJ1-2,TRBV11-2,TRBD1,-,CASSLGGTGDGGYTF,TGTGCCAGCAGCTTAGGAGGGACAGGGGACGGCGGCTACACCTTC
TRBJ2-7,TRBV28,TRBD2,-,CASSFPTPNSGTSHTSYEQYF,TGTGCCAGCAGTTTCCCCACGCCTAACTCCGGGACTAGCCACACAAGTTACGAGCAGTACTTC
TRBJ2-7,TRBV9,TRBD1,few,CASSGTGGLYEQYF,TGTGCCAGCAGCGGGACAGGGGGACTCTACGAGCAGTACTTC
TRBJ2-6,TRBV7-6,TRBD2,-,CASSPKFREGSGANVLTF,TGTGCCAGCAGCCCCAAGTTCAGGGAGGGGTCTGGGGCCAACGTCCTGACTTTC
TRBJ2-1,TRBV5-8,TRBD1,-,CASSYYRGATWNEQFF,TGTGCCAGCAGCTACTACAGGGGGGCGACTTGGAATGAGCAGTTCTTC
TRBJ1-1,TRBV28,-,-,CASSFLRAEAFF,TGTGCCAGCAGTTTTTTGCGGGCTGAAGCTTTCTTT
TRBJ2-5,TRBV11-2,-,-,CASSLDPPRAGRETQYF,TGTGCCAGCAGCTTAGACCCCCCCAGGGCGGGAAGAGAGACCCAGTACTTC
TRBJ1-4,TRBV28,TRBD1,-,CATETGTGPEKLFF,TGTGCCACAGAGACCGGGACAGGGCCTGAAAAACTGTTTTTT
TRBJ2-3,TRBV5-1,-,-,CASSFSGELGTDTQYF,TGCGCCAGCAGCTTTTCCGGGGAGCTGGGCACAGATACGCAGTATTTT
TRBJ1-2,TRBV23-1,-,-,CASSKTQDTNGYTF,TGCGCCAGCAGTAAAACCCAGGACACAAACGGCTACACCTTC
TRBJ2-7,TRBV28,-,-,CASTFSGRFYEQYF,TGTGCCAGCACCTTTAGTGGGCGATTCTACGAGCAGTACTTC
TRBJ1-2,TRBV25-1,-,-,CASSATVSSGYTF,TGTGCCAGCAGTGCGACAGTCTCGTCCGGCTACACCTTC
TRBJ2-5,TRBV3-1/TRBV3-2,TRBD2,-,CASSHPGLAGGRETQYF,TGTGCCAGCAGCCATCCGGGACTAGCGGGAGGTAGAGAGACCCAGTACTTC
TRBJ2-7,TRBV11-2,-,few,CASSLGPTDTYEQYF,TGTGCCAGCAGCTTAGGACCCACAGATACCTACGAGCAGTACTTC
TRBJ2-1,TRBV6-5,-,-,CASSYGQGNNEQFF,TGTGCCAGCAGTTACGGGCAGGGAAACAATGAGCAGTTCTTC
TRBJ1-1,TRBV29-1,TRBD1,few,CSVLGQGGGTEAFF,TGCAGCGTTCTCGGGCAAGGGGGCGGAACTGAAGCTTTCTTT
TRBJ2-5,TRBV7-8,-,-,CASSLAGALLETQYF,TGTGCCAGCAGCTTAGCGGGGGCTTTATTGGAGACCCAGTACTTC
TRBJ2-1,TRBV10-1,TRBD2,-,CASSESGGRAIF,TGCGCCAGCAGTGAGTCTGGCGGGAGGGCGATCTTC
TRBJ1-4,TRBV5-1,TRBD1,-,CASSRLGQFEKLFF,TGCGCCAGCAGCCGACTGGGACAGTTTGAAAAACTGTTTTTT
TRBJ1-4,TRBV28,TRBD1,-,CASSSNPGTGDEKLFF,TGTGCCAGCAGTTCAAACCCCGGGACAGGGGATGAAAAACTGTTTTTT
TRBJ1-5,TRBV20-1,TRBD1,-,CSASESAGGVQPQHF,TGCAGTGCTAGTGAATCGGCAGGGGGTGTTCAGCCCCAGCATTTT
TRBJ2-5,TRBV30,-,once,CAWSYYVGETQYF,TGTGCCTGGAGTTACTATGTTGGAGAGACCCAGTACTTC
TRBJ1-4,TRBV5-5,-,-,CASSLVVATNEKLFF,TGTGCCAGCAGCTTGGTAGTTGCAACTAATGAAAAACTGTTTTTT
TRBJ2-1,TRBV6-5,-,-,CASSIGHYNEQFF,TGTGCCAGCAGCATAGGACATTACAATGAGCAGTTCTTC
TRBJ2-7,TRBV5-1,-,-,CASSLEVAENYEQYF,TGCGCCAGCAGCTTGGAGGTAGCTGAAAACTACGAGCAGTACTTC
TRBJ2-5,TRBV4-3,-,-,CASSLDTQETQYF,TGCGCCAGCAGTCTCGACACTCAAGAGACCCAGTACTTC
TRBJ2-7,TRBV11-2,TRBD1,-,CASSRDRGYEQYF,TGTGCCAGCAGCCGGGACAGGGGCTACGAGCAGTACTTC
TRBJ2-1,TRBV5-1,TRBD1,-,CASSLVGQENNEQFF,TGCGCCAGCAGCTTAGTTGGACAGGAAAACAATGAGCAGTTCTTC
TRBJ2-5,TRBV7-8,TRBD2,-,CASSDVPGRAGQETQYF,TGTGCCAGCAGCGACGTACCTGGGAGGGCGGGCCAAGAGACCCAGTACTTC
TRBJ1-1,TRBV7-2,-,-,CASSLEVGGTEAFF,TGTGCCAGCAGCTTAGAGGTCGGAGGCACTGAAGCTTTCTTT
TRBJ2-1,TRBV4-2,TRBD2,-,CASSQASSGDYNEQFF,TGTGCCAGCAGCCAAGCTTCTAGCGGAGACTACAATGAGCAGTTCTTC
TRBJ1-1,TRBV14,-,-,CASSHLQGYTEAFF,TGTGCCAGCAGCCACTTACAGGGTTACACTGAAGCTTTCTTT
TRBJ2-1,TRBV6-6,TRBD2,-,CASRLAGGLDEQFF,TGTGCCAGCAGACTAGCGGGAGGGTTGGATGAGCAGTTCTTC
TRBJ2-7,TRBV6-5,TRBD1,-,CASRARDRGINEQYF,TGTGCCAGCAGGGCCCGGGACAGGGGTATAAACGAGCAGTACTTC